This TCR beta chain was documented in a study of shared clonotypes between healthy human individuals. Whole-study results and caveats: Four donors shared around 5.1% of their naive CD4 clonotypes. Unshared clonotypes carried lower generation probabilities than those common to all four donors.

Caucasian adults residing in Nashville, Tennessee made up all the donors. With respect to this clone: The antigen remains undetermined.

This CDR3 region has 15 residues. Germline CDR1 is LNHDA and CDR2 is SQIVND (reference sequence). V lost 1 base to trimming and J lost 1 base; unmatched junction nucleotides: 3. As processed by the authors: ImmunoSEQ sequences covered only the junction and lacked quality scores; filtering therefore differed. TCRdb keeps only in-frame clones here, not all; method: immunoSEQ multiplex PCR. The D gene and trimming were derived from the DNA, and the V and J assignments and clone size from that table. The sample includes more than 2,000,000 clones, approximately 94% of them seen just once. The J gene is TRBJ2-5, the V gene TRBV19; 7 bases line up with TRBD1. The source material was naive CD4+ T cells sorted from blood. The sample's subset: CD45RA+ positively selected. The sequence was obtained from a man younger than 30 in good health. For the CDR3, the DNA is TGTGCCAGTAGTATAGCCGAGGGGGCCCAAGAGACCCAGTACTTC. Residues: CASSIAEGAQETQYF.